This T cell receptor beta chain was documented in a study of cytomegalovirus exposure and HLA in healthy donors. Concerning this clone: The antigen remains unidentified.

The CDR3 consists of 13 residues. Looked up from germline, CDR1 is LNHDA and CDR2 is SQIVND (reference sequence). Deletions cut 3 bases from V and 1 base from J, with 6 bases between. Findings of the study overall: One variant, a missense change in DCLRE1C, was linked in a later analysis to TCR beta V- and J-gene trimming. What was likely a sequencing artifact was a cluster of highly shared sequence variants. According to a later analysis, donors in an Asian-associated ancestry cluster reportedly had fewer N-insertions than the 666-donor mean.

The PCR had 60 Vbeta and 13 Jbeta primers. How the authors handled the data: Later reanalysis found 80 million or so unique TCR beta chains, 10 million to 14 million of them shared. The assay was immunoSEQ multiplex PCR, and TCRdb's table has in-frame clones only and misses some. The DNA gave D and trimming, while V, J and clone size come from that table. This table holds around 140,000 clones. This chain joins TRBV19 and TRBJ1-2; no definite D call. The sequence was obtained from a woman in her forties in good health and CMV-seropositive. The sequenced material came from PBMCs. DNA of the CDR3: TGTGCCAGTAGTATGGCAGATAACTATGGCTACACCTTC. It is translated as CASSMADNYGYTF.